This TCR beta chain is drawn from a study of monozygotic twins with inflammatory bowel disease. Using the 5' RACE reads, TCRdb records one entry per CDR3 protein without DNA. Recorded for this sample: more than 300,000 distinct CDR3 sequences. CDR3 size: 15 residues. The germline V gene encodes CDR1 LGHNA and CDR2 YSLEER. The sample consisted of blood. This chain connects TRBV4-3 to TRBJ1-6; TCRdb names TRBD1, which stays unverified in the absence of DNA. The sequence derives from a human donor with ulcerative colitis or Crohn's disease, or a healthy co-twin of an affected twin (not recorded which). CDR3 sequence reads: CASSLQGNYNSPLHF.